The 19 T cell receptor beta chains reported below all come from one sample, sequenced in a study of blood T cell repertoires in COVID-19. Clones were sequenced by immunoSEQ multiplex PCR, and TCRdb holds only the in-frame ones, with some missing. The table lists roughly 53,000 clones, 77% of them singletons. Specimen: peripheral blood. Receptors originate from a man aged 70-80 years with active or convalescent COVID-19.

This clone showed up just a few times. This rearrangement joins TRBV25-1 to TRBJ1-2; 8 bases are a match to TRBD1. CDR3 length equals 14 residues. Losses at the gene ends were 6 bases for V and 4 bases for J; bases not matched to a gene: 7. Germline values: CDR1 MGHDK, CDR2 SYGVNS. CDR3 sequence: CASRSSTGGYGYTF. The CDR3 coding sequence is TGTGCCAGCAGGTCAAGTACAGGGGGCTATGGCTACACCTTC.

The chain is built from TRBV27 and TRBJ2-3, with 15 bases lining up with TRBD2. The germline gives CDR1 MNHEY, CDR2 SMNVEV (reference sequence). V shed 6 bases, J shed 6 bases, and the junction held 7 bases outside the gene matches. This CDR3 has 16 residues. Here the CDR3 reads CASRPGLAGGGDTQYF. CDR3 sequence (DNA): TGTGCCAGCAGACCGGGACTAGCGGGGGGTGGGGATACGCAGTATTTT.

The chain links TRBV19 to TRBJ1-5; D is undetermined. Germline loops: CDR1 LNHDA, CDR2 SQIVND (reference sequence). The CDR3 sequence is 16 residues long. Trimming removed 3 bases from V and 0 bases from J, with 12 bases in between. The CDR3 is CASSIKSRGSNQPQHF. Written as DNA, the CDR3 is TGTGCCAGTAGTATCAAAAGCCGGGGTAGCAATCAGCCCCAGCATTTT.

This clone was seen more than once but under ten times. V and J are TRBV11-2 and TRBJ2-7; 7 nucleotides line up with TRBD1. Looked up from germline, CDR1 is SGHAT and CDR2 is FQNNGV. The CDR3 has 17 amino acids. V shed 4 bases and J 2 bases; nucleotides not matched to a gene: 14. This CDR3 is CASSSLQGSRLTYEQYF. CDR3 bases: TGTGCCAGCAGCTCACTACAGGGGTCCCGTCTTACCTACGAGCAGTACTTC.

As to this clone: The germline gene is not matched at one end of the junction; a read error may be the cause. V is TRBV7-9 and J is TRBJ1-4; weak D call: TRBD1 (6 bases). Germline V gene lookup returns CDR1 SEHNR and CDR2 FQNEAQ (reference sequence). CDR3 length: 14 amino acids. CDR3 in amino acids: CASTLGGRGEKLFF. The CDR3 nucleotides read TGTGCCAGCACCTTAGGGGGGCGCGGTGAAAAACTGTTTTTT.

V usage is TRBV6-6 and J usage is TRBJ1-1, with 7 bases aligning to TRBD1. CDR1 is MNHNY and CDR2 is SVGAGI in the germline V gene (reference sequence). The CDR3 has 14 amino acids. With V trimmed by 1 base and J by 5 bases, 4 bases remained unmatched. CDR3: CASSYFSTGTEAFF. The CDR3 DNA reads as TGTGCCAGCAGTTACTTTTCGACAGGGACTGAAGCTTTCTTT.

In DNA, the CDR3 is TGTGCCAGCAGGCCGGGACAACTCCGCTTTGGGGAAGCTTTCTTT. Its protein product is CASRPGQLRFGEAFF. The chain uses TRBV28 and TRBJ1-1; TRBD1 might be the D (6 bases). V was pared by 6 bases and J by 8 bases, with 22 bases between. CDR1 is MDHEN, CDR2 SYDVKM, per germline. The CDR3 runs to 15 residues.

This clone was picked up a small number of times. CDR3 loop: CASSPRPLSLNTEAFF. CDR3 nucleotides: TGTGCCAGCTCACCAAGGCCACTAAGCCTGAACACTGAAGCTTTCTTT. The chain has TRBV18 and TRBJ1-1; no firm D call. Trimming took 2 bases from V and 0 from J, leaving 13 bases between them. The CDR3 loop spans 16 amino acids. Germline V lookup: CDR1 KGHSH, CDR2 LQKENI.

CDR3 sequence reads: CAWSVGVYEQYF. As DNA, the CDR3 is TGTGCCTGGAGTGTAGGGGTTTACGAGCAGTACTTC. The J gene is TRBJ2-7, the V gene TRBV30; a possible D gene is TRBD1 (5 bases). The ends were cut back, 0 bases at V and 4 bases at J, with 7 bases in the middle. The CDR3 runs to 12 residues. Germline CDR1 is GTSNPN and CDR2 is SVGIG (reference sequence).

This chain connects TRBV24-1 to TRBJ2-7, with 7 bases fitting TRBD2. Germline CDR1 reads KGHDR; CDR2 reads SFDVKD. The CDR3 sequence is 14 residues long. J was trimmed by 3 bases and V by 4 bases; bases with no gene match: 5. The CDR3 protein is CATSDSGTIYEQYF. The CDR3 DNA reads TGTGCCACCAGTGACTCTGGGACTATCTACGAGCAGTACTTC.

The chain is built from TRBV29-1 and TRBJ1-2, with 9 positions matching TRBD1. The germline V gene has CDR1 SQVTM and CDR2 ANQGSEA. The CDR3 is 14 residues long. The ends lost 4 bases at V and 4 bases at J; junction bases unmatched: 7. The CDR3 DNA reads TGCAGCGTTGGTCCCGGACAGGGGAGCTATGGCTACACCTTC. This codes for CSVGPGQGSYGYTF.

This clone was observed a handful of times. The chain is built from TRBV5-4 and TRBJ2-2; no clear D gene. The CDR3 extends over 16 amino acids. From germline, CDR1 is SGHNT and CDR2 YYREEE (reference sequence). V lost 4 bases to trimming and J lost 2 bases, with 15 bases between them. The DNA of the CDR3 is TGTGCCAGCAGCCTTGCAAATACTCCAAACACCGGGGAGCTGTTTTTT. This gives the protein CASSLANTPNTGELFF.

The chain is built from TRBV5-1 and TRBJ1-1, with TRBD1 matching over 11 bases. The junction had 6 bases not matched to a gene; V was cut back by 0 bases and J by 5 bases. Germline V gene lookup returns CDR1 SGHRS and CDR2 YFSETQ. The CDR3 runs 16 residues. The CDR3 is CASSLAHGTGGTEAFF. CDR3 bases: TGCGCCAGCAGCTTGGCCCACGGGACAGGGGGAACTGAAGCTTTCTTT.

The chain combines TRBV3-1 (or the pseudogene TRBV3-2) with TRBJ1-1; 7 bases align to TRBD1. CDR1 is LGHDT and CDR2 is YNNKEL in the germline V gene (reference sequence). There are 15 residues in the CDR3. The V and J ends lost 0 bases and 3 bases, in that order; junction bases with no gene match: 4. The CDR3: CASSQDAGGDTEAFF. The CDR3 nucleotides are TGTGCCAGCAGCCAAGATGCAGGGGGAGACACTGAAGCTTTCTTT.

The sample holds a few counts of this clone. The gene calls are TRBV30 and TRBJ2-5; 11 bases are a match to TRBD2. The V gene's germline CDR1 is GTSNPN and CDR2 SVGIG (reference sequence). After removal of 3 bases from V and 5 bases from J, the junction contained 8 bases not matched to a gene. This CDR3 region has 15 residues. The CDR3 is CAWSLVSGGAETQYF. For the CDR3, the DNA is TGTGCCTGGAGCCTTGTTAGCGGGGGGGCGGAGACCCAGTACTTC.

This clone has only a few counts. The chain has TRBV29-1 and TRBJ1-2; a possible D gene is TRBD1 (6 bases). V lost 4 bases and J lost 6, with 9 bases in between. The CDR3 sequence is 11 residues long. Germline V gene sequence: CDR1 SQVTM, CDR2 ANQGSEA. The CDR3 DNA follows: TGCAGCGTTGTGTCAGGGGATGGCTACACCTTC. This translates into CSVVSGDGYTF.

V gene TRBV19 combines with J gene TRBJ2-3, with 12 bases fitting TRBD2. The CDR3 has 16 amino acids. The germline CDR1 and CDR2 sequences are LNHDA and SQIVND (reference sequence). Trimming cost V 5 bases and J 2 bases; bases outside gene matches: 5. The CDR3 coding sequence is TGTGCCAGTAGTTCGACTAGCGGGGGATCCACAGATACGCAGTATTTT. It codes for CASSSTSGGSTDTQYF.

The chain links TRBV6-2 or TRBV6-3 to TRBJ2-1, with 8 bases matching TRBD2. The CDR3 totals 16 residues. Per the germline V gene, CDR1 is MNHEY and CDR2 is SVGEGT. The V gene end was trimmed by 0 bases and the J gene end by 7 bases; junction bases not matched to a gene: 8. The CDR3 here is CASSYSLAGGQNEQFF. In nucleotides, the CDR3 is TGTGCCAGCAGTTACTCGCTTGCGGGGGGTCAAAATGAGCAGTTCTTC.

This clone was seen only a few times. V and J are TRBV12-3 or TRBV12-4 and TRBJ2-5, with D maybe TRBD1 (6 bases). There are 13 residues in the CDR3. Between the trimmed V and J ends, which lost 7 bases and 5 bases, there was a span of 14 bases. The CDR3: CASTLGGVETQYF. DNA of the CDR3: TGTGCCAGCACCCTTGGGGGCGTCGAGACCCAGTACTTC.